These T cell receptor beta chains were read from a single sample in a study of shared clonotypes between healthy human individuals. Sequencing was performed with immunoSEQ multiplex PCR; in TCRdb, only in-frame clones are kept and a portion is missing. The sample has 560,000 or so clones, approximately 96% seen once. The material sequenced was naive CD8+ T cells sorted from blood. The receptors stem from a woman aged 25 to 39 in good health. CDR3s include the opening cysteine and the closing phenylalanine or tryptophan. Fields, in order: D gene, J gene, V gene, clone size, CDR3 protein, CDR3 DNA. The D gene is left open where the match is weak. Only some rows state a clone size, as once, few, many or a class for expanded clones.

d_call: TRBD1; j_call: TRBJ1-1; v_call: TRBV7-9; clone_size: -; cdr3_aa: CASSLTTGWAFF; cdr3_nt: TGTGCCAGCAGCTTAACGACAGGGTGGGCTTTCTTT
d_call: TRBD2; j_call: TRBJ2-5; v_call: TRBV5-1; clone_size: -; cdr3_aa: CASSPLAGGYGETQYF; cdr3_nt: TGCGCCAGCAGCCCGCTAGCGGGAGGGTATGGAGAGACCCAGTACTTC
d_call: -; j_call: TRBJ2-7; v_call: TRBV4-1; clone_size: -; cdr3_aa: CASSLGTGPSYEQYF; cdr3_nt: TGCGCCAGCAGCCTTGGGACGGGACCCTCCTACGAGCAGTACTTC
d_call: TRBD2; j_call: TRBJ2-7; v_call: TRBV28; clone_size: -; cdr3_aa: CASRATSGYEQYF; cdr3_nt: TGTGCCAGCAGGGCGACTAGCGGATACGAGCAGTACTTC
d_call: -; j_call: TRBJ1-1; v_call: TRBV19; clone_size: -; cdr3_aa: CASSIAGSTTEAFF; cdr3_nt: TGTGCCAGTAGTATCGCTGGGTCGACCACTGAAGCTTTCTTT
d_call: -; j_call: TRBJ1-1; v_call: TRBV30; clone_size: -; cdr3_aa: CAWSEGNTEAFF; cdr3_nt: TGTGCCTGGAGTGAGGGTAACACTGAAGCTTTCTTT
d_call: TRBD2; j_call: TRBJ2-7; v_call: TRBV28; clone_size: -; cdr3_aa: CASSSDTPLLAGDSYEQYF; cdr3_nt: TGTGCCAGCAGTTCGGACACCCCCCTACTAGCGGGAGACTCCTACGAGCAGTACTTC
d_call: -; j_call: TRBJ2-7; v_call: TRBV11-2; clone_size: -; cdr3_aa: CASSLGTSAYEQYF; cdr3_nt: TGTGCCAGCAGCCTCGGGACGTCAGCCTACGAGCAGTACTTC
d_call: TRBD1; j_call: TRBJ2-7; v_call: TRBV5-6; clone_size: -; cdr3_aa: CASRPGTGAMGEYF; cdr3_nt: TGTGCCAGCAGACCCGGGACAGGGGCCATGGGGGAGTACTTC
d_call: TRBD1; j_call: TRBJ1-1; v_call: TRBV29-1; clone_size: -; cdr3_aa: CSVAPGGKRAFF; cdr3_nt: TGCAGCGTTGCCCCAGGGGGCAAACGGGCTTTCTTT
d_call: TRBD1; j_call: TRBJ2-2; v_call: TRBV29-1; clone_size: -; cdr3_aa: CSVDPQGAGTGELFF; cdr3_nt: TGCAGCGTTGACCCACAGGGGGCCGGCACCGGGGAGCTGTTTTTT
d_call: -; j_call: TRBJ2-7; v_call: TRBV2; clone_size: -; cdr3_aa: CASSVGQTYEQYF; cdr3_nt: TGTGCCAGCAGTGTAGGGCAGACCTACGAGCAGTACTTC
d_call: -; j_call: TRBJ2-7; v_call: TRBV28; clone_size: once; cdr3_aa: CASSPTGRYEQYF; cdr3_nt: TGTGCCAGCTCCCCAACAGGGCGCTACGAGCAGTACTTC
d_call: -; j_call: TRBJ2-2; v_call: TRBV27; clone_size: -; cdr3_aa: CASGFTGELFF; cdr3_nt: TGTGCCAGCGGTTTCACCGGGGAGCTGTTTTTT
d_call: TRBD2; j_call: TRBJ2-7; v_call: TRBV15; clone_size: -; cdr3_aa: CATSRDFPGLADYEQYF; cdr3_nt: TGTGCCACCAGCAGAGATTTTCCCGGACTAGCGGACTACGAGCAGTACTTC
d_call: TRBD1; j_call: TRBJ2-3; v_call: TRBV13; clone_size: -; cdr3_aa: CASSSLDRERYTDTQYF; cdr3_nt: TGTGCCAGCAGCTCCCTCGACAGGGAGAGGTACACAGATACGCAGTATTTT
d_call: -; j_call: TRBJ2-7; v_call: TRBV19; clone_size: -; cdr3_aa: CASSISEDYEQYF; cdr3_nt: TGTGCCAGTAGTATTTCAGAAGACTACGAGCAGTACTTC
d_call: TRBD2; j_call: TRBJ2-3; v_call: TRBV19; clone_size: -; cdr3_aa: CASRMSSGFTDTQYF; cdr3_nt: TGTGCCAGTAGGATGTCTAGCGGGTTCACAGATACGCAGTATTTT
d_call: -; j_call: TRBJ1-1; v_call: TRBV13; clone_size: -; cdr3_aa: CASSWGYQGPFTEAFF; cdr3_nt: TGTGCCAGCAGTTGGGGGTACCAGGGGCCCTTCACTGAAGCTTTCTTT
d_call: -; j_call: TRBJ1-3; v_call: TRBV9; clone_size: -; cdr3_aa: CASSVEASDSGNTIYF; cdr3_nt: TGTGCCAGCAGCGTAGAGGCTTCGGACTCTGGAAACACCATATATTTT
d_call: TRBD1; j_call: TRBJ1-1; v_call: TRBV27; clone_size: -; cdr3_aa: CASSFRQGDTEAFF; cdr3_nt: TGTGCCAGCAGTTTTAGACAGGGGGACACTGAAGCTTTCTTT
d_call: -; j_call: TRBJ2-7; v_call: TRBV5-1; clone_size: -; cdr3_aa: CASSTGSLPAYEQYF; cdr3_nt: TGCGCCAGCAGTACGGGATCTCTTCCCGCCTACGAGCAGTACTTC
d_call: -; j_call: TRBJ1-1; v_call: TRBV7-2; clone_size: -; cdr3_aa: CASRSIVNTEAFF; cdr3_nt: TGTGCCAGCCGTTCAATAGTGAACACTGAAGCTTTCTTT
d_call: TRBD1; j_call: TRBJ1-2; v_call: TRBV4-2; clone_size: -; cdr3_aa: CASSPPNWTGFRYGYTF; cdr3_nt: TGTGCCAGCAGCCCTCCCAACTGGACAGGATTCCGCTATGGCTACACCTTC
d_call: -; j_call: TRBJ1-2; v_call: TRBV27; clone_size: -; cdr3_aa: CASSFNRVYGYTF; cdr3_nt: TGTGCCAGCAGTTTCAATCGGGTCTATGGCTACACCTTC
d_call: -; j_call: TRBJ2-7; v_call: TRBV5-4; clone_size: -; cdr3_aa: CASSSGRGYEQYF; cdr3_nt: TGTGCCAGCAGCTCCGGACGGGGCTACGAGCAGTACTTC
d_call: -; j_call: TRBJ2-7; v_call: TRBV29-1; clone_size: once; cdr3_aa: CSVDVGTQPYEQYF; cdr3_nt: TGCAGCGTTGATGTAGGGACACAGCCCTACGAGCAGTACTTC
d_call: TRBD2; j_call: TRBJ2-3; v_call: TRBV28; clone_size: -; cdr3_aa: CASSLEAGRTDTQYF; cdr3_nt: TGTGCCAGCAGTCTGGAAGCGGGACGCACAGATACGCAGTATTTT
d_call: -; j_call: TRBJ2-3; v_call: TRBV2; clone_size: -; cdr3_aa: CASSVGTTSTDTQYF; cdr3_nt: TGTGCCAGCAGTGTGGGCACTACTAGCACAGATACGCAGTATTTT
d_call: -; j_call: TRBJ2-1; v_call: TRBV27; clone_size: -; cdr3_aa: CASSLTGNEQFF; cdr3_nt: TGTGCCAGCAGTCTGACGGGGAATGAGCAGTTCTTC
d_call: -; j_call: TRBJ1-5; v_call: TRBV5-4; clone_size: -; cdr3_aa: CASSLDGQDYSNQPQHF; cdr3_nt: TGTGCCAGCAGCTTGGATGGGCAGGACTATAGCAATCAGCCCCAGCATTTT
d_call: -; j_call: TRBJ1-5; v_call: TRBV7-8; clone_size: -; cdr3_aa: CASSSDSWQPQHF; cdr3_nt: TGTGCCAGCAGCTCGGACAGTTGGCAGCCCCAGCATTTT
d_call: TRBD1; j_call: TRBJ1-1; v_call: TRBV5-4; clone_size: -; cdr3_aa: CASSYQGGNTEAFF; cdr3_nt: TGTGCCAGCAGTTATCAGGGGGGGAACACTGAAGCTTTCTTT
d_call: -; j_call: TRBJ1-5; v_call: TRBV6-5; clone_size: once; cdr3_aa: CASDYGSSYNQPQHF; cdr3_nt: TGTGCCAGCGATTACGGGAGTTCGTATAATCAGCCCCAGCATTTT
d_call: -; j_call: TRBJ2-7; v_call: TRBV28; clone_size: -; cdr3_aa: CASSFFPRTGSITYEQYF; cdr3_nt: TGTGCCAGCAGTTTTTTTCCCCGTACAGGGAGCATCACCTACGAGCAGTACTTC
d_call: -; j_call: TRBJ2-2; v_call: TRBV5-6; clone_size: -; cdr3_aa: CASSLAIAPPGELFF; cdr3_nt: TGTGCCAGCAGCTTGGCCATTGCGCCACCCGGGGAGCTGTTTTTT
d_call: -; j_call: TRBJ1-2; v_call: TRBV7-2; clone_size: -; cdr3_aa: CASSFAGFQENGYTF; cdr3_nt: TGTGCCAGCAGCTTTGCAGGATTCCAGGAGAATGGCTACACCTTC
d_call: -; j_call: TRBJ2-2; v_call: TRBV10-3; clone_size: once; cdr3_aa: CAISDQLTGELFF; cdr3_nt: TGTGCCATCAGTGACCAGCTCACCGGGGAGCTGTTTTTT
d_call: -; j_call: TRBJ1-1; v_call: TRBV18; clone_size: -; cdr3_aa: CASSPPFGDTEAFF; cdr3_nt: TGTGCCAGCTCACCACCGTTCGGGGACACTGAAGCTTTCTTT
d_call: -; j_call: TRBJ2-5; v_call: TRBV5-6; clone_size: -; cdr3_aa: CASSSSRGFQETQYF; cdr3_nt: TGTGCCAGCAGCTCAAGCAGGGGATTCCAAGAGACCCAGTACTTC
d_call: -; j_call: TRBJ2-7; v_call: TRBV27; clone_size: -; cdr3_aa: CASSFRRNRAKDYEQYF; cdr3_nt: TGTGCCAGCAGTTTTCGTCGCAACAGAGCTAAAGACTACGAGCAGTACTTC
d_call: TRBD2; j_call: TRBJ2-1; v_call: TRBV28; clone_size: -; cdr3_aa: CASSLRRTSGYNEQFF; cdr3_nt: TGTGCCAGCAGTCTTCGCCGGACTAGCGGATACAATGAGCAGTTCTTC
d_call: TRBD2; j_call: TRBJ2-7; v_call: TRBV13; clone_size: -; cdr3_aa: CASSLGLGGRANNEQYF; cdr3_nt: TGTGCCAGCAGCTTGGGCCTCGGCGGGAGGGCCAACAACGAGCAGTACTTC
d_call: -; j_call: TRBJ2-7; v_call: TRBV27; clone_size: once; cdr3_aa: CASSNSRDAGFYEQYF; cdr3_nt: TGTGCCAGCAGCAATTCAAGGGATGCGGGTTTCTACGAGCAGTACTTC
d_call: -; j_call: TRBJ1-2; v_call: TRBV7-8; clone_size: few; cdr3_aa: CASSPGRIYGYTF; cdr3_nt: TGTGCCAGCAGCCCGGGACGCATCTATGGCTACACCTTC
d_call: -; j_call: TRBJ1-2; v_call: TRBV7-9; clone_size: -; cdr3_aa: CASTPRQPYPGYTF; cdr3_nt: TGTGCCAGCACCCCTAGACAGCCGTACCCTGGCTACACCTTC
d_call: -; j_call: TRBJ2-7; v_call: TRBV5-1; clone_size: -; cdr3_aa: CASSLTEYYEQYF; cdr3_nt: TGCGCCAGCAGCCTGACAGAGTACTACGAGCAGTACTTC
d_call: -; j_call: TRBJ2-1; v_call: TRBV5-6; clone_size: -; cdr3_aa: CASSLDASIYEQFF; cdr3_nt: TGTGCCAGCAGCTTGGATGCTAGCATCTATGAGCAGTTCTTC
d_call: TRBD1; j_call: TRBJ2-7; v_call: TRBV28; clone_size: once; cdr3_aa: CASSRPPGGYEQYF; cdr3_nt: TGTGCCAGCAGTCGGCCCCCAGGGGGCTACGAGCAGTACTTC
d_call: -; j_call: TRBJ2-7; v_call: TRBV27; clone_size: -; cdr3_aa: CASSPGDSSYEQYF; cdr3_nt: TGTGCCAGCAGTCCCGGGGACTCCTCCTACGAGCAGTACTTC
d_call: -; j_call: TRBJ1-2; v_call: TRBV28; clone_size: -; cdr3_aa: CASKKGRTEYGYTF; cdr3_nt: TGTGCCAGCAAAAAGGGTCGGACAGAATATGGCTACACCTTC
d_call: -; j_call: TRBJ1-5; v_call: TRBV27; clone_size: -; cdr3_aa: CASSLHSAGNQPQHF; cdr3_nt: TGTGCCAGCAGTTTACATAGCGCAGGGAATCAGCCCCAGCATTTT
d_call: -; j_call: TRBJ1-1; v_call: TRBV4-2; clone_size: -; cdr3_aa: CASSPRGEGKYTEAFF; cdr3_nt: TGTGCCAGCAGCCCGCGCGGGGAGGGGAAATACACTGAAGCTTTCTTT
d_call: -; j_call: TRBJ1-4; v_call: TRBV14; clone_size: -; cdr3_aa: CASRARGNEKLFF; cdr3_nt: TGTGCCAGCAGAGCCCGGGGGAATGAAAAACTGTTTTTT